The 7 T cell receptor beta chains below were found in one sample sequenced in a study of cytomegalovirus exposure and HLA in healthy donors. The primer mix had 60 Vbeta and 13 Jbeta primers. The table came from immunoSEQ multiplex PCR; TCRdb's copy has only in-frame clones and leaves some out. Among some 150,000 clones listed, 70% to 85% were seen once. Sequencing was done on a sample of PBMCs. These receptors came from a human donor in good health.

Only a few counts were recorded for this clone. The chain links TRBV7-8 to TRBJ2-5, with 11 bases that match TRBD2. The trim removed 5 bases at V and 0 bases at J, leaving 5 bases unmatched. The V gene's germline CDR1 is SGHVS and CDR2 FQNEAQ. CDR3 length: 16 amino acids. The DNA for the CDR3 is TGTGCCAGCAGCCGATCACTAGCGGGGGACCAAGAGACCCAGTACTTC. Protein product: CASSRSLAGDQETQYF.

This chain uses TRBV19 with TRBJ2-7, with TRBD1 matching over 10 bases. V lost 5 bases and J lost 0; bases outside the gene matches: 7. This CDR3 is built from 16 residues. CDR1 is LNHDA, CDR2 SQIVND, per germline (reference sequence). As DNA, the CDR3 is TGTGCCAGTAGTTCCCCGGGACAGGGGAGCTCCTACGAGCAGTACTTC. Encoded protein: CASSSPGQGSSYEQYF.

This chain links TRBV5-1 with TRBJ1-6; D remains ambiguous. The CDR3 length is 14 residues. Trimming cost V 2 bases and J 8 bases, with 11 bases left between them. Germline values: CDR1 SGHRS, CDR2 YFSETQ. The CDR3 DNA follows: TGCGCCAGCAGCTTTGGGGAGAGGGATTCACCCCTCCACTTT. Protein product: CASSFGERDSPLHF.

DNA for the CDR3: TGTGCCATCAGCGAACAGGGTCGGAGCTCCTACAATGAGCAGTTCTTC. Protein product: CAISEQGRSSYNEQFF. The chain combines TRBV10-3 with TRBJ2-1; D might be TRBD1 (6 bases). The CDR3 loop spans 16 amino acids. The germline gives CDR1 ENHRY, CDR2 SYGVKD. V gave up 6 bases and J gave up 0 bases, with 15 bases separating them.

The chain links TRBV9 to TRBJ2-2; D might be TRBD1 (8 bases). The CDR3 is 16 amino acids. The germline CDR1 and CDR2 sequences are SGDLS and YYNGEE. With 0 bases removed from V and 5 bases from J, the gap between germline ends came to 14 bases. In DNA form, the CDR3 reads TGTGCCAGCAGCGTAGACAGGGGGGGCGGGACCGGGGAGCTGTTTTTT. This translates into CASSVDRGGGTGELFF.

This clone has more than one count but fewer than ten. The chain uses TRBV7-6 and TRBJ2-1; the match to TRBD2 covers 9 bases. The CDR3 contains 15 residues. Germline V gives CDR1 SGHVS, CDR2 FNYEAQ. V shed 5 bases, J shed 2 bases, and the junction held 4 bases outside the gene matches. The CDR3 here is CASSHERGAYNEQFF. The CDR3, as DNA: TGTGCCAGCAGCCACGAGCGGGGGGCCTACAATGAGCAGTTCTTC. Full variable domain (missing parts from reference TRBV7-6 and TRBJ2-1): GAGVSQSPRYKVTKRGQDVALRCDPISGHVSLYWYRQALGQGPEFLTYFNYEAQQDKSGLPNDRFSAERPEGSISTLTIQRTEQRDSAMYRCASSHERGAYNEQFFGPGTRLTVL.

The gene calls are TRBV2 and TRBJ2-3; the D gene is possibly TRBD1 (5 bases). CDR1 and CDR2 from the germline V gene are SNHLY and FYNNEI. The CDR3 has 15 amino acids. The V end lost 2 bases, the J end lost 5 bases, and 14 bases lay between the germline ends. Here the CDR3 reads CASSENPRAIDTQYF. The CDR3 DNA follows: TGTGCCAGCAGTGAAAATCCCAGGGCCATAGATACGCAGTATTTT.